The 4 T cell receptor beta chains in this list originate from one sample, sequenced in a study of blood T cell repertoires in COVID-19. Data came from immunoSEQ multiplex PCR; TCRdb stores just in-frame clones and leaves some out. The sample has more than 85,000 clones; 90% are singletons. The sample comprised peripheral blood. Receptors were obtained from a man aged 55 to 69 with acute or convalescent COVID-19.

This sequence joins TRBV11-3 and TRBJ2-3; a possible D gene is TRBD1 (5 bases). The CDR3 has 13 amino acids. Trimming shortened V by 1 base and J by 7 bases, and 9 bases separated the two germline ends. The germline V gene has CDR1 SGHNT and CDR2 YENEEA. DNA for the CDR3: TGTGCCAGCAGCTTAGGCACAGGAAATACGCAGTATTTT. Protein sequence: CASSLGTGNTQYF.

This chain uses TRBV19 with TRBJ1-6, with 7 bases aligning to TRBD1. Germline V gene sequence: CDR1 LNHDA, CDR2 SQIVND (reference sequence). After removal of 5 bases from V and 7 bases from J, the junction contained 5 bases not matched to a gene. CDR3 length: 14 residues. CDR3 in DNA: TGTGCCAGTAGTCCGGGACAGCGAAATTCACCCCTCCACTTT. Translating gives CASSPGQRNSPLHF. The full variable domain, completed using reference TRBV19 and TRBJ1-6, is DGGITQSPKYLFRKEGQNVTLSCEQNLNHDAMYWYRQDPGQGLRLIYYSQIVNDFQKGDIAEGYSVSREKKESFPLTVTSAQKNPTAFYLCASSPGQRNSPLHFGNGTRLTVT.

The rearrangement joins TRBV6-5 to TRBJ2-5, with D tentatively TRBD2 (5 bases). The V gene lost 2 bases and the J gene lost 4 bases, with 14 bases spanning the gap. The CDR3 extends over 15 amino acids. Germline-derived CDR1 and CDR2 are MNHEY and SVGAGI. The CDR3 DNA reads TGTGCCAGCAGTTACATGAGGGATGTACCAGAGACCCAGTACTTC. Translating it yields CASSYMRDVPETQYF.

The V gene is TRBV30, the J gene TRBJ1-3; the match to TRBD1 covers 7 bases. Looked up from germline, CDR1 is GTSNPN and CDR2 is SVGIG (reference sequence). The CDR3 contains 14 residues. Trimming at V came to 5 bases and at J to 2 bases, leaving 6 bases not matched to a gene. CDR3 nucleotide sequence: TGTGCCTGGTTGAACAGGGGTACTGGAAACACCATATATTTT. Protein product: CAWLNRGTGNTIYF.